This T cell receptor beta chain emerged from a study of T cell responses to AZD1222 COVID-19 vaccine (dated by TCRdb to the early 2020s). Looking at the study overall: TCR sequencing was performed for about 250 trial participants, of whom around 210 were given two doses of AZD1222 and about 25 were given two doses of MenACWY control vaccine. Trial participants were enrolled by age into 18-55, 56-69 and 70-plus year subgroups, with roughly 160, 29 and 62 TCR-sequenced participants respectively. What the study reported, not specific to this receptor: CD4 TCRs associated with the vaccine covered the entire spike protein, and the dominant responses were in regions 160-218 and 743-854. In the small 56-69-year group, the increase in depth fell short of significance, most likely because of low power. Most participants were white British and females outnumbered males, and the authors suggested that clonal diversity may have been underestimated. Because no day 14 peak-response samples were available, repertoires were characterized only after the peak T cell response. A significant rise in spike-specific TCR breadth and depth was observed after two AZD1222 doses relative to day 0 and relative to MenACWY recipients. Conclusions about previously exposed vaccinees were limited because only six or seven AZD1222 recipients were SARS-CoV-2 seropositive at baseline. Epitopes outside the regions mutated in the B.1.351 and B.1.1.7 variants were reportedly recognized by nearly half of the unique spike-specific TCRs.

The CDR3 regions of human TCRbeta chains were analyzed by immunosequencing. The authors' analysis ran thus. Repertoire TCRs were checked for matches against a reference library of SARS-CoV-2-specific TCRs that had been generated using the MIRA antigen-specificity platform. Breadth was defined as the fraction of unique TCRs that were SARS-CoV-2-associated. Depth was defined as the fraction of total T cells that were SARS-CoV-2-associated. Each spike-specific TCR was assigned to its reactive spike region and to a CD4 or CD8 class using the MIRA data. Log10-transformed breadth and depth values were compared by one-way ANOVA with Sidak's multiple comparisons tests. The clones in this table, taken by TCRdb from immuneACCESS, are in-frame only. Not every clone is retained; where verified, under half of the shortfall comes from an unresolved V gene, and the cause of the rest is unknown. The DNA gave D and trimming, while V, J and clone size come from that table. This sample has 110,000 or so clones in its table, and about 89% of those were observed once. Approximately 7.1% of the sample rests with the top ten.

On this clone: Its antigen is unknown. Base quality data are lacking; no much larger clone is found one base away.

Read against the paper, the sample's time point label means: about 28 days (+/-7) after the second vaccine dose. AZD1222 recipients whose second dose came at about 4 weeks and those whose second dose came at about 12 weeks were combined into one group, since spike-specific TCR depth and breadth did not differ between the two schedules. Vaccinee samples were obtained from the UK trials COV001 and COV002, which included a single-blind randomized controlled phase 2/3 trial of AZD1222 (ChAdOx1 nCoV-19) in healthy adults. For TCRbeta chain sequencing, PBMC samples were collected from trial participants at day 0 and at day 28 after the second dose. This receptor was taken from an adult who received the AZD1222 COVID-19 vaccine. The sample consisted of peripheral blood, taken 28 days after the second AZD1222 dose.

The nucleotide sequence reads TGTGCCAGCAGCAAAGAAAAACGCCAGGACGTCCGGGTTGGAGAGACCCAGTACTTC. This translates into CASSKEKRQDVRVGETQYF. Rearrangement joined TRBV21-1 to TRBJ2-5. TRBV21-1 is noted as a pseudogene. Including the terminal cysteine and phenylalanine, the CDR3 comprises 19 residues. Only the CDR3 region is kept as DNA, spanning 57 bases read in frame from base 1.